Listed here are 30 T cell receptor beta chains from one sample, sequenced in a study of T cells in Graves' hyperthyroidism and ophthalmopathy. Regions amplified from RNA transcripts were the TCR beta CDR3 regions. TCR CDR3 regions were first amplified by RT-PCR with HTBI primers. TCRdb re-called the multiplex PCR reads through MiXCR, storing one row per CDR3 protein. Seen here are under 400,000 distinct CDR3 sequences, about 15% observed once, and the top ten hold about a quarter. Sequences were obtained from blood. All receptors come from a woman younger than 30 with Graves' hyperthyroidism that later progressed to Graves' ophthalmopathy.

This clonotype has at least ten counts. The genes are TRBV28 and TRBJ2-1; 12 bases agree with TRBD1. After removal of 7 bases from V and 4 bases from J, the junction contained 8 bases not matched to a gene. Germline lookup yields CDR1 MDHEN and CDR2 SYDVKM. This CDR3 has 16 residues. The CDR3 bases are TGTGCCAGCAACCTCAGGGGACAGGGGGCATACAATGAGCAGTTCTTC. Its protein product is CASNLRGQGAYNEQFF.

This clonotype was observed a few times. The V call is TRBV7-9, the J call TRBJ1-6; D is ambiguous. V was shortened by 1 base and J by 4 bases, with 2 bases between the two germline ends. This CDR3 contains 13 residues. CDR1 is SEHNR and CDR2 is FQNEAQ in the germline V gene (reference sequence). CDR3 sequence (DNA): TGTGCCAGCAGCTTAGAGTATAATTCACCCCTCCACTTT. It yields the protein CASSLEYNSPLHF.

This clonotype has ten or more counts. The chain uses TRBV14 and TRBJ1-1, with D uncertain. Germline CDR1 SGHDN, CDR2 FVKESK. Trimming took off 1 base at V and 5 bases at J, with 8 bases between the two ends. The CDR3 extends over 13 amino acids. The CDR3 DNA follows: TGTGCCAGCAGCCAAGGGTGGAGAACTGAAGCTTTCTTT. It specifies CASSQGWRTEAFF.

There are a few counts of this clonotype. This chain connects TRBV6-1 to TRBJ1-2, with 7 nucleotides matching TRBD1. This CDR3 comprises 15 residues. Germline-derived CDR1 and CDR2 are MNHNS and SASEGT. J lost 3 bases, V lost 5 bases, and 9 bases had no gene match. For the CDR3, the DNA is TGTGCCAGCAGTTCGACAGGGAGCTTTGACTATGGCTACACCTTC. It is translated as CASSSTGSFDYGYTF.

This clonotype was detected ten times or more. This chain uses TRBV27 with TRBJ2-1; D might be TRBD2 (5 bases). Germline V gene lookup returns CDR1 MNHEY and CDR2 SMNVEV (reference sequence). V was trimmed by 7 bases and J by 5 bases, leaving 12 bases between them. This CDR3 region has 13 residues. CDR3 DNA: TGTGCCAGCACAATCGGACTTAACAATGAGCAGTTCTTC. This translates into CASTIGLNNEQFF.

In its sample, this clonotype was seen many times. The chain couples TRBV12-3 or TRBV12-4 to TRBJ1-1; D is unclear. This CDR3 contains 12 residues. Deletions cut 5 bases from V and 4 bases from J, with 8 bases between. The CDR3 loop reads CASSHGVTEAFF. DNA for the CDR3: TGTGCCAGCAGTCACGGTGTCACTGAAGCTTTCTTT.

Many counts were recorded for this clonotype. The chain employs TRBV7-9 and TRBJ2-3, with D tentatively TRBD1 (6 bases). This CDR3 region has 15 residues. V was shortened by 4 bases and J by 2 bases, with 13 bases between the two germline ends. Germline values: CDR1 SEHNR, CDR2 FQNEAQ (reference sequence). CDR3 DNA sequence: TGTGCCAGCAGCTCCCACAGGGAGCTCACAGATACGCAGTATTTT. Translated, it gives CASSSHRELTDTQYF.

Turning to this clonotype: A read error may produce the germline difference seen at one junction end. The chain is built from TRBV7-2 and TRBJ2-2; D might be TRBD2 (6 bases). CDR3 length equals 15 residues. The germline CDR1 and CDR2 sequences are SGHTA and FQGNSA. In DNA form, the CDR3 reads TGTGCCAGCAGCGTAGCCCCGGGAGCCACCGGGGAGCTGTTTTTT. Amino acids: CASSVAPGATGELFF.

The chain is built from TRBV14 and TRBJ2-1; maybe TRBD2 (6 bases). Germline CDR1 SGHDN, CDR2 FVKESK. The ends were cut back, 1 base at V and 12 bases at J, with 13 bases in the middle. The CDR3 extends over 13 amino acids. CDR3 in amino acids: CASSQAGGVRQFF. The CDR3 region has the DNA TGTGCCAGCAGCCAAGCCGGAGGGGTTAGGCAGTTCTTC.

This clonotype was recorded many times. V is TRBV6-2 or TRBV6-3 and J is TRBJ1-1; a possible D gene is TRBD1 (6 bases). CDR1 and CDR2 from the germline V gene are MNHEY and SVGEGT. Trimming left V 6 bases short and J 6 bases short, with 20 bases between. The CDR3 extends over 15 amino acids. CDR3 residues: CASSLKGGLLAEAFF. The CDR3 DNA reads TGTGCCAGCAGCCTAAAGGGGGGGTTATTGGCTGAAGCTTTCTTT.

The chain couples TRBV25-1 to TRBJ2-1; maybe TRBD1 (5 bases). Germline CDR1 is MGHDK and CDR2 is SYGVNS. The CDR3 runs to 14 residues. V lost 6 bases and J lost 4, with 13 bases in between. CDR3 sequence reads: CASRKGSIYNEQFF. The CDR3 nucleotides are TGTGCCAGCAGGAAGGGGTCCATTTACAATGAGCAGTTCTTC.

There are many counts of this clonotype. This chain joins TRBV30 and TRBJ2-3; D remains ambiguous. The CDR3 extends over 10 amino acids. The germline CDR1 and CDR2 sequences are GTSNPN and SVGIG (reference sequence). Between the trimmed V and J ends, which lost 8 bases and 6 bases, there was a span of 9 bases. DNA of the CDR3: TGTGCCGGAAAGAGGGATACGCAGTATTTT. Its protein is CAGKRDTQYF. Looking up the rest from reference TRBV30 and TRBJ2-3 gives the full variable domain: SQTIHQWPATLVQPVGSPLSLECTVEGTSNPNLYWYRQAAGRGLQLLFYSVGIGQISSEVPQNLSASRPQDRQFILSSKKLLLSDSGFYLCAGKRDTQYFGPGTRLTVL.

About this clonotype itself: A much larger clone lies a single base off, so this may be a read error. This rearrangement joins TRBV27 to TRBJ2-3; D is unclear. The J call could be wrong; TRBJ1-5 is a better fit for the DNA end. Germline V gene lookup returns CDR1 MNHEY and CDR2 SMNVEV (reference sequence). This CDR3 region has 11 residues. The CDR3 region has the DNA TGTGCCAGCAGTCCTCTCAATACGCAGCATTTT. The encoded protein is CASSPLNTQHF.

Concerning this clonotype: This may arise from a read error, as a much more abundant clone is one base away. CDR3 region: CATSRGHVGGSGNIQYF. The CDR3, as DNA: TGTGCCACCAGCAGAGGTCATGTCGGTGGGAGCGGTAACATTCAGTACTTC. The chain employs TRBV15 and TRBJ2-4; D is possibly TRBD2 (5 bases). V lost 1 base to trimming and J lost 7 bases, with 20 bases between them. This CDR3 region has 17 residues. Germline loops: CDR1 LNHNV, CDR2 YYDKDF (reference sequence).

This clonotype was seen many times. Written as DNA, the CDR3 is TGTGCCAGCAGCTTAGCAAGAGCCGCCTCGATACAGCCCCAGCATTTT. It is translated as CASSLARAASIQPQHF. The gene calls are TRBV7-8 and TRBJ1-5, with D unresolved. V was trimmed by 0 bases and J by 7 bases, leaving 16 bases between them. Germline CDR1 is SGHVS and CDR2 is FQNEAQ. The CDR3 runs to 16 residues.

The table lists this clonotype with many counts. The chain is built from TRBV7-9 and TRBJ2-5, with D possibly called TRBD1 or TRBD2 (5 bases each). This CDR3 contains 13 residues. The V and J ends lost 6 bases and 4 bases respectively, with 12 bases between them. CDR1 is SEHNR, CDR2 FQNEAQ, per germline (reference sequence). The CDR3 nucleotides are TGTGCCAGCAGGTCCGGGACCCCAGAGACCCAGTACTTC. Translated: CASRSGTPETQYF.

This chain links TRBV7-9 with TRBJ1-1, with 7 nucleotides matching TRBD1. The CDR3 spans 14 residues. Germline assignment: CDR1 SEHNR and CDR2 FQNEAQ (reference sequence). V was clipped by 2 bases and J by 1 base; unmatched bases: 1. As DNA, the CDR3 is TGTGCCAGCAGCTTAAAGGGGGCGAACACTGAAGCTTTCTTT. Its translation: CASSLKGANTEAFF. Looking up the rest from reference TRBV7-9 and TRBJ1-1 gives the full variable domain: DTGVSQNPRHKITKRGQNVTFRCDPISEHNRLYWYRQTLGQGPEFLTYFQNEAQLEKSRLLSDRFSAERPKGSFSTLEIQRTEQGDSAMYLCASSLKGANTEAFFGQGTRLTVV.

This clonotype was seen ten or more times. This sequence joins TRBV29-1 and TRBJ2-3; tentatively, D is TRBD2 (5 bases). Per germline, CDR1 SQVTM and CDR2 ANQGSEA. V was pared by 6 bases and J by 2 bases, with 9 bases between. This CDR3 region has 12 residues. The CDR3 spells CSVELVTDTQYF. CDR3 bases: TGCAGCGTCGAACTAGTCACAGATACGCAGTATTTT.

The CDR3 here is CSARTLAGENYNEQFF. The CDR3 coding sequence is TGCAGTGCTCGGACGCTAGCGGGAGAGAACTACAATGAGCAGTTCTTC. The chain is built from TRBV20-1 and TRBJ2-1; 10 bases are a match to TRBD2. This CDR3 comprises 16 residues. V lost 5 bases and J lost 3; bases outside the gene matches: 10. Germline CDR1 DFQATT, CDR2 SNEGSKA (reference sequence).

Details on this clonotype: A junction boundary mismatches the germline segment, possibly from a read error. The rearrangement uses TRBV5-1 and TRBJ2-2; the D gene is possibly TRBD2 (5 bases). The CDR3 contains 17 residues. The germline V gene has CDR1 SGHRS and CDR2 YFSETQ. Written as DNA, the CDR3 is TGCGCCAGCAGCTTAGTGCCTGGGGTGATTAACACCGGGGAGCTGCTTTTT. Encoded protein: CASSLVPGVINTGELLF. Full variable domain (outside the CDR3, taken from reference TRBV5-1 and TRBJ2-2): KAGVTQTPRYLIKTRGQQVTLSCSPISGHRSVSWYQQTPGQGLQFLFEYFSETQRNKGNFPGRFSGRQFSNSRSEMNVSTLELGDSALYLCASSLVPGVINTGELLFGEGSRLTVL.

This clonotype was seen at least ten times. J is TRBJ2-1 and V is TRBV11-3; D is ambiguous. Trimming pared 1 base from V and 9 bases from J, leaving 7 bases between. CDR3 length: 12 residues. Germline V gene data show CDR1 as SGHNT and CDR2 as YENEEA. CDR3 amino acids: CASSLGSSEQFF. The CDR3 nucleotides are TGTGCCAGCAGCTTAGGATCCAGTGAGCAGTTCTTC.

In its sample, this clonotype was seen a few times. The genes are TRBV5-4 and TRBJ2-2; D unclear. Deletions cut 2 bases from V and 7 bases from J, with 3 bases between. Germline CDR1 and CDR2: SGHNT and YYREEE (reference sequence). The CDR3 extends over 11 amino acids. CDR3 in amino acids: CASSFNGELFF. The CDR3 nucleotides read TGTGCCAGCAGCTTTAACGGGGAGCTGTTTTTT.

The table lists this clonotype with many counts. This sequence joins TRBV30 and TRBJ2-1; 7 nucleotides line up with TRBD1. Germline loops: CDR1 GTSNPN, CDR2 SVGIG (reference sequence). J lost 8 bases, V lost 4 bases, and 17 bases had no gene match. This CDR3 region has 16 residues. The CDR3, as DNA: TGTGCCTGGACCCCACCCGGACAGGTTGGCCTCCATGAGCAGTTCTTC. This encodes CAWTPPGQVGLHEQFF.

The DNA of the CDR3 is TGTGCCACCAGTGACCCCGGACAGGGGAGAGAGACCCAGTACTTC. Encoded protein: CATSDPGQGRETQYF. The chain recombines TRBV24-1 with TRBJ2-5; 9 bases match TRBD1. Unmatched junction bases numbered 6, after V lost 4 bases and J lost 4 bases. The CDR3 runs to 15 residues. Germline assignment: CDR1 KGHDR and CDR2 SFDVKD.

Concerning this clonotype: A much larger clone differs from this one at a single base, so this may be a read error. This chain uses TRBV7-2 with TRBJ2-1; D remains unclear. V lost 5 bases and J lost 4, with 12 bases in between. Germline CDR1 is SGHTA and CDR2 is FQGNSA. The CDR3 has 14 residues. For the CDR3, the DNA is TGTGCCAGCAGCCTTTCGCTCGAATACAATGAGCAGTTCTTC. Its protein product is CASSLSLEYNEQFF. The full variable domain, with the rest looked up from reference TRBV7-2 and TRBJ2-1, is GAGVSQSPSNKVTEKGKDVELRCDPISGHTALYWYRQSLGQGLEFLIYFQGNSAPDKSGLPSDRFSAERTGGSVSTLTIQRTQQEDSAVYLCASSLSLEYNEQFFGPGTRLTVL.

The sample holds many counts of this clonotype. The chain recombines TRBV2 with TRBJ1-6; D is ambiguous. V lost 7 bases, J lost 7 bases, and 8 bases lay in between. Per the germline V gene, CDR1 is SNHLY and CDR2 is FYNNEI. There are 12 residues in the CDR3. The CDR3 loop reads CASTPWNSPLHF. DNA of the CDR3: TGTGCCAGCACCCCCTGGAATTCACCCCTCCACTTT.

This clonotype came up many times. This chain uses TRBV7-2 with TRBJ2-2, with a possible D match to TRBD2 (5 bases). This CDR3 spans 14 amino acids. CDR1 is SGHTA and CDR2 is FQGNSA in the germline V gene. Deletions cut 3 bases from V and 4 bases from J, with 9 bases between. Here the CDR3 reads CASSLTGFTGELFF. The CDR3 DNA reads TGTGCCAGCAGCTTGACGGGATTCACCGGGGAGCTGTTTTTT.

This chain joins TRBV4-2 and TRBJ1-2; D might be TRBD1 (6 bases). Germline assignment: CDR1 LGHNA and CDR2 YNFKEQ. The CDR3 consists of 15 residues. With 4 bases removed from V and 3 bases from J, the gap between germline ends came to 15 bases. CDR3 coding DNA: TGTGCCAGCAGCCCGACCGGGGGCGGGGACTATGGCTACACCTTC. Its translation: CASSPTGGGDYGYTF.

This sequence joins TRBV12-3 or TRBV12-4 and TRBJ2-5; a weak D match, TRBD2 (6 bases). The V gene lost 6 bases and the J gene lost 5 bases, with 25 bases spanning the gap. The CDR3 sequence is 17 residues long. CDR3 loop: CASSLDVLLQGRETQYF. CDR3 bases: TGTGCCAGCAGCCTTGACGTCCTCCTTCAAGGGAGGGAGACCCAGTACTTC.

As regards this clonotype: One end of the junction is discordant with germline, which a read error may explain. This chain connects TRBV28 to TRBJ1-1; weak D call: TRBD1 (6 bases). From germline, CDR1 is MDHEN and CDR2 SYDVKM. The length of the CDR3 is 19 residues. The CDR3 loop is CASSQATGDLGGGGTEAFF. As DNA, the CDR3 is TGCGCCAGCAGCCAAGCCACCGGGGACCTTGGGGGAGGGGGTACTGAAGCTTTCTTT. Complete variable domain (other parts from reference TRBV28 and TRBJ1-1): DVKVTQSSRYLVKRTGEKVFLECVQDMDHENMFWYRQDPGLGLRLIYFSYDVKMKEKGDIPEGYSVSREKKERFSLILESASTNQTSMYLCASSQATGDLGGGGTEAFFGQGTRLTVV.